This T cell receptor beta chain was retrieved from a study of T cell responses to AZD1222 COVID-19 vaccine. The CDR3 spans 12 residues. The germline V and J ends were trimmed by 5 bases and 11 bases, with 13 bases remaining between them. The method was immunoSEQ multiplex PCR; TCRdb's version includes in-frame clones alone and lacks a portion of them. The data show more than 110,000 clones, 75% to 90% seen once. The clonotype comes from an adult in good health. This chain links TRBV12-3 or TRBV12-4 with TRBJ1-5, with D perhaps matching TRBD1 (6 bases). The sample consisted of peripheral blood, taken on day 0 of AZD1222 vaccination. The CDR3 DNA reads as TGTGCCAGCAGTACCGGACAGACAGCCCAGCATTTT. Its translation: CASSTGQTAQHF.